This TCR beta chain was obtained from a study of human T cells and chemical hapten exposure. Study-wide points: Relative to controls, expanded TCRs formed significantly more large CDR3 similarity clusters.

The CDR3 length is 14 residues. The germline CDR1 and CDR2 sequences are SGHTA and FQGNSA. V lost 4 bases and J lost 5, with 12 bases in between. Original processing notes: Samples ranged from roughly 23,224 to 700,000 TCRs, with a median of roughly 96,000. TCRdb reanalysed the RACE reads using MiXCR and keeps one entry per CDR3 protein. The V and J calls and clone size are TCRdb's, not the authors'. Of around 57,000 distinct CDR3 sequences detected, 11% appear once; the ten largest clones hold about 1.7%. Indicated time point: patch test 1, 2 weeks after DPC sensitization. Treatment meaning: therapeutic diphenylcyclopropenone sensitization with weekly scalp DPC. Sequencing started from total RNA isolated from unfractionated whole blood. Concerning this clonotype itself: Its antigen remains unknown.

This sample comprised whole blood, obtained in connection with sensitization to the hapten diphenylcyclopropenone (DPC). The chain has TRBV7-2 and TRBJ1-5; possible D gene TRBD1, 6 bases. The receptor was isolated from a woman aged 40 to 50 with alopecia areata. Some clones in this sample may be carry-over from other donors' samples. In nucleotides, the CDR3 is TGTGCCAGCAGCTCAGGACAGTTTTATCAGCCCCAGCATTTT. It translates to CASSSGQFYQPQHF. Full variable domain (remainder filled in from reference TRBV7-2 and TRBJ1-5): GAGVSQSPSNKVTEKGKDVELRCDPISGHTALYWYRQSLGQGLEFLIYFQGNSAPDKSGLPSDRFSAERTGGSVSTLTIQRTQQEDSAVYLCASSSGQFYQPQHFGDGTRLSIL.